Listed here are 23 T cell receptor beta chains from one sample, sequenced in a study of blood T cell repertoires in COVID-19. Assay: immunoSEQ multiplex PCR; the TCRdb copy retains only in-frame clones and omits some. The sample records 290,000 or so clones, over 75% being singletons. Sequencing used PBMCs or T cells enriched from blood (not recorded which). These receptors all stem from a woman aged 25 to 39 who had recovered from COVID-19.

This clone has more than one count but fewer than ten. The V gene is TRBV14, the J gene TRBJ1-1, with D hard to call. V was trimmed by 0 bases and J by 4 bases, leaving 9 bases between them. CDR1 and CDR2 (germline): SGHDN, FVKESK. The CDR3 is 14 residues long. This CDR3 is CASSQEKTGTEAFF. CDR3 sequence (DNA): TGTGCCAGCAGCCAAGAGAAAACGGGCACTGAAGCTTTCTTT.

V is TRBV5-1 and J is TRBJ1-1; 7 bases line up with TRBD1. Germline CDR1 SGHRS, CDR2 YFSETQ. The junction had 9 bases not matched to a gene; V was cut back by 4 bases and J by 0 bases. The CDR3 is 16 amino acids. The CDR3 DNA reads as TGCGCCAGCAGCCTCCAGGGGGGACAAATGAACACTGAAGCTTTCTTT. Its translation: CASSLQGGQMNTEAFF.

The J gene is TRBJ2-7, the V gene TRBV28; tentatively, D is TRBD2 (7 bases). The CDR3 is 14 residues long. In germline, CDR1 is MDHEN, CDR2 SYDVKM. Trimming removed 6 bases at V and 5 bases at J, with 17 bases between. The CDR3 sequence is CASSLAGGQDEQYF. In DNA form, the CDR3 reads TGTGCCAGCAGCCTCGCCGGGGGGCAAGACGAGCAGTACTTC.

The chain is built from TRBV28 and TRBJ2-7, with D maybe TRBD1 (5 bases). Germline-derived CDR1 and CDR2 are MDHEN and SYDVKM. This CDR3 has 18 amino acids. Trimming removed 2 bases from V and 0 bases from J, with 20 bases in between. In nucleotides, the CDR3 is TGTGCCAGCAGTTTAAGCCGACAAGGGGCCCACATCTCCTACGAGCAGTACTTC. Amino acid sequence: CASSLSRQGAHISYEQYF.

This clone appeared a single time. This chain uses TRBV6-5 with TRBJ1-2; 7 nucleotides agree with TRBD1. Germline-derived CDR1 and CDR2 are MNHEY and SVGAGI. Losses at the gene ends were 6 bases for V and 4 bases for J; bases not matched to a gene: 2. This CDR3 contains 12 residues. This chain's CDR3 is CASRGDSYGYTF. As DNA, the CDR3 is TGTGCCAGCAGGGGGGACAGCTATGGCTACACCTTC.

This clone was seen only a few times. J is TRBJ2-5 and V is TRBV28, with D tentatively TRBD2 (6 bases). Trimming removed 5 bases from V and 2 bases from J, with 6 bases in between. Germline V CDR1 and CDR2: MDHEN, SYDVKM. This CDR3 comprises 12 residues. DNA of the CDR3: TGTGCCAGCAGTGGGGGGCAAGAGACCCAGTACTTC. It translates to CASSGGQETQYF.

Only one count was recorded for this clone. This chain connects TRBV4-1 to TRBJ2-5; 10 bases map to TRBD2. Trimming cost V 1 base and J 5 bases; bases outside gene matches: 4. The CDR3 loop spans 15 amino acids. Germline V gene lookup returns CDR1 MGHRA and CDR2 YSYEKL. DNA for the CDR3: TGCGCCAGCAGCCAAGGGTATAGCGGGAGGGAGACCCAGTACTTC. Its translation: CASSQGYSGRETQYF.

The V call is TRBV27, the J call TRBJ1-4; D is undetermined. Germline V gene sequence: CDR1 MNHEY, CDR2 SMNVEV (reference sequence). V was pared by 10 bases and J by 10 bases, with 16 bases between. The CDR3 extends over 12 amino acids. The CDR3 spells CATTAGGGKLFF. CDR3 nucleotide sequence: TGTGCCACCACCGCGGGTGGTGGAAAACTGTTTTTT.

The chain couples TRBV5-5 to TRBJ2-1, with 8 bases identical to TRBD2. Trimming removed 4 bases from V and 0 bases from J; junction bases left unmatched: 3. The germline CDR1 and CDR2 sequences are SGHKS and YYEKEE (reference sequence). CDR3 length equals 15 residues. CDR3 sequence (DNA): TGTGCCAGCAGCGTCCTAGCGGGCTCCTACAATGAGCAGTTCTTC. Its translation: CASSVLAGSYNEQFF.

The rearrangement joins TRBV7-2 to TRBJ2-2; D gene unclear. Germline values: CDR1 SGHTA, CDR2 FQGNSA. This CDR3 comprises 13 residues. Trimming left V 3 bases short and J 0 bases short, with 2 bases between. As DNA, the CDR3 is TGTGCCAGCAGCTTCACGAACACCGGGGAGCTGTTTTTT. Its protein is CASSFTNTGELFF.

This chain connects TRBV28 to TRBJ1-2; D not certain. V was cut by 8 bases and J by 0 bases, with 16 bases left in between. The CDR3 is 15 amino acids. Per the germline V gene, CDR1 is MDHEN and CDR2 is SYDVKM. The chain's CDR3 is CASVPWAEPNYGYTF. CDR3 bases: TGTGCCAGCGTCCCTTGGGCAGAGCCTAACTATGGCTACACCTTC.

The rearrangement links TRBV6-5 to TRBJ2-1; 7 positions agree with TRBD2. CDR3 length: 15 residues. J was trimmed by 5 bases and V by 5 bases; bases with no gene match: 9. Germline assignment: CDR1 MNHEY and CDR2 SVGAGI. The CDR3 here is CASSRRGSDHNEQFF. CDR3 DNA sequence: TGTGCCAGCAGTCGACGCGGGAGCGATCACAATGAGCAGTTCTTC.

The chain joins TRBV25-1 to TRBJ2-5; TRBD1 aligns across 7 bases. V gave up 8 bases and J gave up 0 bases; unmatched junction bases: 3. The germline CDR1 and CDR2 sequences are MGHDK and SYGVNS. The CDR3 extends over 13 amino acids. CDR3: CASGTEYQETQYF. DNA for the CDR3: TGTGCCAGCGGGACAGAGTACCAAGAGACCCAGTACTTC.

This chain uses TRBV28 with TRBJ1-1; 7 nucleotides agree with TRBD1. This CDR3 contains 15 residues. Germline V gives CDR1 MDHEN, CDR2 SYDVKM. V lost 3 bases and J lost 5; bases outside the gene matches: 9. Here the CDR3 reads CASSLGDRVGTEAFF. CDR3 bases: TGTGCCAGCAGTTTGGGTGACAGGGTGGGGACTGAAGCTTTCTTT.

The chain links TRBV11-2 to TRBJ1-5; D remains ambiguous. Trimming removed 5 bases at V and 7 bases at J, with 15 bases between. The CDR3 covers 14 residues. Germline V gene data show CDR1 as SGHAT and CDR2 as FQNNGV. As DNA, the CDR3 is TGTGCCAGCAGCCCCCGAACCGGGATCCAGCCCCAGCATTTT. This gives the protein CASSPRTGIQPQHF.

The rearrangement uses TRBV10-2 and TRBJ2-5; 9 bases are a match to TRBD2. Germline V gene data show CDR1 as WSHSY and CDR2 as SAAADI. The CDR3 runs 15 residues. The J segment lost 5 bases and the V segment lost 4 bases, leaving 8 bases of the junction unmatched. The CDR3 sequence is CASSGWAGGPETQYF. CDR3 in DNA: TGCGCCAGCAGTGGTTGGGCGGGAGGGCCGGAGACCCAGTACTTC.

V gene TRBV4-2 combines with J gene TRBJ2-7, with D possibly TRBD1 on 6 matching bases. The germline gives CDR1 LGHNA, CDR2 YNFKEQ. This CDR3 comprises 13 residues. Trimming stripped 4 bases from V and 5 bases from J, with 12 bases between. CDR3 in amino acids: CASSPTRQDEQYF. In DNA, the CDR3 is TGTGCCAGCAGCCCAACCCGACAGGACGAGCAGTACTTC.

V and J are TRBV15 and TRBJ1-3; TRBD1 is a possible D gene (5 bases). Germline V gene data show CDR1 as LNHNV and CDR2 as YYDKDF (reference sequence). V lost 4 bases to trimming and J lost 4 bases, with 11 bases between them. The CDR3 totals 14 residues. The CDR3 DNA reads TGTGCCACCAGCATCAGGGAGGTCGGAAACACCATATATTTT. Residues: CATSIREVGNTIYF.

The chain couples TRBV4-2 to TRBJ2-3; possible D gene TRBD2, 5 bases. CDR3 size: 16 residues. V was clipped by 4 bases and J by 0 bases, with 14 bases between them. CDR1 is LGHNA and CDR2 is YNFKEQ in the germline V gene. The CDR3 is CASSLTDSPSTDTQYF. In DNA form, the CDR3 reads TGTGCCAGCAGCCTAACGGACTCCCCCAGCACAGATACGCAGTATTTT.

This clone turned up a few times. This sequence joins TRBV11-3 and TRBJ2-2; TRBD2 is a possible D gene (6 bases). Trimming pared 1 base from V and 6 bases from J, leaving 12 bases between. The germline V gene has CDR1 SGHNT and CDR2 YENEEA. The CDR3 sequence is 15 residues long. The CDR3 DNA reads TGTGCCAGCAGCTTAGTTGGGGGAGGCGCCGGGGAGCTGTTTTTT. It codes for CASSLVGGGAGELFF.

The chain recombines TRBV9 with TRBJ2-4; TRBD1 might be the D (5 bases). CDR3 size: 17 residues. V was shortened by 0 bases and J by 0 bases, with 13 bases between the two germline ends. Germline assignment: CDR1 SGDLS and CDR2 YYNGEE. This CDR3 reads CASSVGTGQLAKNIQYF. The CDR3 region has the DNA TGTGCCAGCAGCGTAGGTACAGGTCAACTAGCCAAAAACATTCAGTACTTC.

The chain uses TRBV6-5 and TRBJ2-5; 11 positions agree with TRBD1. Germline CDR1 and CDR2: MNHEY and SVGAGI. Trimming cost V 6 bases and J 4 bases; bases outside gene matches: 7. The CDR3 covers 15 residues. CDR3 sequence: CASSPGQGARETQYF. Written as DNA, the CDR3 is TGTGCCAGCAGCCCCGGACAGGGGGCAAGAGAGACCCAGTACTTC.

The J gene is TRBJ1-2, the V gene TRBV20-1, with D unresolved. Trimming stripped 4 bases from V and 10 bases from J, with 13 bases between. Germline-derived CDR1 and CDR2 are DFQATT and SNEGSKA (reference sequence). The CDR3 contains 11 residues. The CDR3 DNA sequence: TGCAGTGCTATAGTCCTCGATGACTACACCTTC. It specifies CSAIVLDDYTF.